This T cell receptor (beta chain) comes out of a study of blood T cell repertoires in COVID-19 (TCRdb year 2020). In terms of the full investigation: Samples covering the acute and convalescent phases of COVID-19 were provided by collaborators in the United States, Italy and Spain. Where available, HLA class I and class II types were obtained from metadata supplied by the sample provider rather than from assay-based typing. The repertoires were made available in a free public database intended to serve as a resource for research on the immune response to SARS-CoV-2. Deeply sampled blood TCRbeta repertoires from subjects exposed to, actively infected with, or recovered from COVID-19 were included in the dataset. Sample metadata almost always included a de-identified subject ID, COVID-19 status, age in years and sex. The prospective study material was composed of cDNA or gDNA derived from T cells, B-cell-depleted T cells, or PBMCs. Samples were obtained from the ongoing ImmuneRACE study (first 160 participants) and from over 1,000 subjects provided by 6 global collaborators.

TCRbeta CDR3 regions were amplified from genomic DNA by means of the immunoSEQ Assay, a bias-controlled multiplex PCR. The source study handled its data this way. Nucleated cell counts per sample were estimated from amplification of reference gene primers within the assay. To quantify the absolute abundance of each unique TCRbeta CDR3 rearrangement, sequence reads were collapsed and filtered. For each sample, productive Simpson clonality was calculated by taking the square root of Simpson's diversity index across productive rearrangements. TCRdb stores this immuneACCESS table with in-frame sequences only. Part of the clones is absent; in the studies checked, under half of the shortfall reflects unresolved V genes, and no reason is known for the rest. The DNA gave D and trimming, while V, J and clone size come from that table. The sample includes about 73,000 clones, with more than 70% observed a single time. The ten top clones hold around 2.3% of the sample.

Note on this clone: Its antigen is not yet known. No much larger clone is present one base from it, and per-base qualities are unavailable.

What the authors observed across the whole study: How much clinical and demographic metadata was included differed by source and by participant, and the metadata was provided uncurated.

The CDR3 numbers 13 residues from cysteine through phenylalanine. Just CDR3 DNA is preserved here, 39 bases in frame from base 1. Sequences SGHDT (CDR1) and YYEEEE (CDR2) are obtained from the germline V gene. At the junction V is shortened by 0 bases and J by 6 bases, with 10 bases in between. One collaborating source in Seattle enrolled patients during active infection and followed them longitudinally through the course of disease. Each collaborating institution followed its own protocols to collect whole blood in K2EDTA tubes. Collaborator samples were shipped for TCRbeta analysis as frozen whole blood, isolated PBMCs, or DNA extracted from either sample type.

This receptor was taken from a man in his 70s with COVID-19, enrolled during active disease. The receptor chain draws on TRBV5-6 and TRBJ2-7; the D region possibly corresponds to TRBD2 (6 bases align). Sequenced: peripheral blood. The nucleotide sequence is given as TGTGCCAGCAGCTTGGACTGGGGAGGCGAGCAGTACTTC. Translated, this is CASSLDWGGEQYF.